This is a list of T cell receptor beta chains from one sample in a study of T-cell reconstitution after alpha-beta-depleted transplantation in children. TCRdb reanalysed the PCR reads using MiXCR and keeps one entry per CDR3 protein. The data contain about 590,000 distinct CDR3 sequences, around 13% of them singletons. The starting material was PBMCs, mostly from graft donor cells, obtained 360 days after TCRalphabeta/CD19-depleted stem cell transplant. The receptors were gathered from a male patient younger than 18 who had a stem cell transplant for acute myeloid leukemia, so the T cells may come from the graft donor. The CDR3 runs from the conserved cysteine through the conserved F or W. The D gene is left open where the match is weak. Some rows mark clone size as missing; the rest say once, few, many or name a class of expanded clone.

V gene: TRBV7-3
D gene: TRBD1
CDR3 length: 14
clone size: NA
J gene: TRBJ2-3
CDR3 protein: CASSDRQGPDTQYF
CDR3 DNA: TGTGCCAGCAGCGACAGACAGGGACCAGATACGCAGTATTTT

V gene: TRBV5-1
D gene: TRBD2
CDR3 length: 15
clone size: NA
J gene: TRBJ2-1
CDR3 protein: CASSLSSGSIGEQFF
CDR3 DNA: TGCGCCAGCAGCTTAAGTAGCGGGAGTATTGGTGAGCAGTTCTTC

V gene: TRBV5-1
D gene: NA
CDR3 length: 12
clone size: many
J gene: TRBJ2-7
CDR3 protein: CASQGYSYEQYF
CDR3 DNA: TGCGCCAGCCAAGGGTACTCCTACGAGCAGTACTTC

V gene: TRBV20-1
D gene: NA
CDR3 length: 15
clone size: many
J gene: TRBJ2-4
CDR3 protein: CSARFLVGFKNIQYF
CDR3 DNA: TGCAGTGCTAGGTTCTTAGTAGGATTCAAAAACATTCAGTACTTC

V gene: TRBV13
D gene: NA
CDR3 length: 15
clone size: NA
J gene: TRBJ2-2
CDR3 protein: CASSPGPPPTGELFF
CDR3 DNA: TGTGCCAGCAGCCCCGGCCCCCCGCCCACCGGGGAGCTGTTTTTT

V gene: TRBV12-3/TRBV12-4
D gene: NA
CDR3 length: 14
clone size: many
J gene: TRBJ2-7
CDR3 protein: CASSFSRRSSRWYF
CDR3 DNA: TGTGCCAGCAGTTTCTCGAGGCGGTCGAGTCGTTGGTACTTC

V gene: TRBV20-1
D gene: NA
CDR3 length: 15
clone size: few
J gene: TRBJ1-4
CDR3 protein: CSATGRQATNEKLFF
CDR3 DNA: TGCAGTGCTACAGGGAGGCAGGCGACTAATGAAAAACTGTTTTTT

V gene: TRBV4-3
D gene: NA
CDR3 length: 14
clone size: few
J gene: TRBJ2-3
CDR3 protein: CASSHLARTDTQYF
CDR3 DNA: TGCGCCAGCAGCCACCTTGCCCGCACAGATACGCAGTATTTT

V gene: TRBV6-2/TRBV6-3
D gene: TRBD1
CDR3 length: 17
clone size: many
J gene: TRBJ1-2
CDR3 protein: CASSTLRQGAHSYGYTF
CDR3 DNA: TGTGCCAGCAGCACCCTCAGACAGGGGGCGCATTCCTATGGCTACACCTTC

V gene: TRBV27
D gene: TRBD2
CDR3 length: 16
clone size: NA
J gene: TRBJ2-7
CDR3 protein: CASSLSMGGRAYEQYF
CDR3 DNA: TGTGCCAGCAGTTTATCGATGGGCGGGAGGGCCTACGAGCAGTACTTC

V gene: TRBV6-5
D gene: NA
CDR3 length: 11
clone size: few
J gene: TRBJ2-1
CDR3 protein: CASTEWGEQFF
CDR3 DNA: TGTGCCAGCACCGAATGGGGTGAGCAGTTCTTC

V gene: TRBV6-1
D gene: NA
CDR3 length: 14
clone size: NA
J gene: TRBJ2-2
CDR3 protein: CASRRLDDTGELFF
CDR3 DNA: TGTGCCAGCAGGAGACTAGATGACACCGGGGAGCTGTTTTTT

V gene: TRBV5-1
D gene: NA
CDR3 length: 16
clone size: many
J gene: TRBJ2-1
CDR3 protein: CASSPKGPSSYNEQFF
CDR3 DNA: TGCGCCAGCAGCCCAAAGGGGCCAAGCTCCTACAATGAGCAGTTCTTC

V gene: TRBV29-1
D gene: NA
CDR3 length: 14
clone size: NA
J gene: TRBJ2-3
CDR3 protein: CSVPPGPLVGTQYF
CDR3 DNA: TGCAGCGTCCCTCCGGGTCCCTTGGTTGGGACGCAGTATTTT

V gene: TRBV5-1
D gene: TRBD2
CDR3 length: 17
clone size: few
J gene: TRBJ2-3
CDR3 protein: CASSLDGGLAESDTQYF
CDR3 DNA: TGCGCCAGCAGCTTGGACGGCGGACTAGCGGAATCAGATACGCAGTATTTT

V gene: TRBV15
D gene: TRBD2
CDR3 length: 17
clone size: NA
J gene: TRBJ2-1
CDR3 protein: CATSRIQLAGVNNEQFF
CDR3 DNA: TGTGCCACCAGCAGAATCCAACTAGCGGGGGTCAACAATGAGCAGTTCTTC

V gene: TRBV5-1
D gene: NA
CDR3 length: 15
clone size: NA
J gene: TRBJ2-1
CDR3 protein: CASKPGVRYSNEQFF
CDR3 DNA: TGCGCCAGCAAACCAGGGGTGAGGTACAGCAATGAGCAGTTCTTC

V gene: TRBV11-2
D gene: TRBD2
CDR3 length: 19
clone size: NA
J gene: TRBJ2-5
CDR3 protein: CASSLRIRAGGRGEETQYF
CDR3 DNA: TGTGCCAGCAGCTTAAGGATAAGAGCGGGAGGTAGAGGAGAAGAGACCCAGTACTTC

V gene: TRBV14
D gene: TRBD2
CDR3 length: 13
clone size: NA
J gene: TRBJ2-3
CDR3 protein: CASTPGLAGTQYF
CDR3 DNA: TGTGCCAGCACGCCGGGACTAGCTGGTACGCAGTATTTT

V gene: TRBV14
D gene: TRBD1
CDR3 length: 17
clone size: few
J gene: TRBJ2-5
CDR3 protein: CASSQEDNRDSQETQYF
CDR3 DNA: TGTGCCAGCAGCCAAGAGGATAACCGGGACAGCCAAGAGACCCAGTACTTC

V gene: TRBV12-3/TRBV12-4
D gene: TRBD2
CDR3 length: 15
clone size: many
J gene: TRBJ2-7
CDR3 protein: CASSPGLAGAWEQYF
CDR3 DNA: TGTGCCAGCAGTCCGGGACTAGCGGGAGCTTGGGAGCAGTACTTC

V gene: TRBV20-1
D gene: TRBD2
CDR3 length: 16
clone size: NA
J gene: TRBJ2-1
CDR3 protein: CSARGLAGGHYNEQFF
CDR3 DNA: TGCAGTGCTAGAGGGTTAGCGGGAGGGCATTACAATGAGCAGTTCTTC

V gene: TRBV5-4
D gene: NA
CDR3 length: 13
clone size: few
J gene: TRBJ1-3
CDR3 protein: CASRRRFGNTIYF
CDR3 DNA: TGTGCCAGCCGGCGGCGGTTTGGAAACACCATATATTTT

V gene: TRBV20-1
D gene: NA
CDR3 length: 14
clone size: few
J gene: TRBJ2-3
CDR3 protein: CSARNPVSTDTQYF
CDR3 DNA: TGCAGTGCTAGAAATCCCGTAAGCACAGATACGCAGTATTTT